The 25 T cell receptor beta chains below were found in one sample sequenced in a study of graft-versus-host responses after intestinal transplantation (dated by TCRdb to about 2021). Library prep was done by the immunoSEQ multiplex PCR assay. The immuneACCESS repertoire file appears here via TCRdb, limited to in-frame rearrangements. These files lack a portion of the clones; in checked studies, under half of the deficit traces to unresolved V genes, and the cause of the others is not known. A total of more than 100,000 clones appear in this sample, 80% to 95% of them only once. The top ten clones comprise around 0.12% of the sample. The time point label corresponds to: cells obtained before transplantation from donor or recipient. Antigens of these TCRs are unknown. This specimen consisted of unstimulated CD4+ T cells sorted from spleen or lymph node cells, obtained before intestinal transplant. Receptor source: a human donor who received an intestinal transplant.

The chain combines TRBV30 with TRBJ1-3; D is unresolved. CDR1 is GTSNPN, CDR2 SVGIG, per germline (reference sequence). Trimming left V 3 bases short and J 0 bases short, with 6 bases between. The CDR3 consists of 13 residues. This CDR3 reads CAWSAGSGNTIYF. The CDR3 DNA follows: TGTGCCTGGAGCGCTGGCTCTGGAAACACCATATATTTT.

This clone appeared a single time. The rearrangement uses TRBV12-5 and TRBJ2-7; D may be TRBD1 (5 bases). CDR1 and CDR2 from the germline V gene are LGHNT and FRNRAP. The CDR3 is 14 amino acids. V was cut by 1 base and J by 0 bases, with 7 bases left in between. The CDR3 bases are TGTGCTAGTGGTTTGGGACAGTCCTCCTACGAGCAGTACTTC. It codes for CASGLGQSSYEQYF.

In its sample, this clone was seen once. J is TRBJ2-1 and V is TRBV11-3; 10 bases map to TRBD1. Germline CDR1 is SGHNT and CDR2 is YENEEA. CDR3 length: 16 amino acids. The V and J ends lost 5 bases and 1 base, in that order; junction bases with no gene match: 5. The CDR3 coding sequence is TGTGCCAGCAGCCCAGGGACAGGGGAATCCTACAATGAGCAGTTCTTC. Its protein is CASSPGTGESYNEQFF. Complete variable domain (other parts from reference TRBV11-3 and TRBJ2-1): EAGVVQSPRYKIIEKKQPVAFWCNPISGHNTLYWYLQNLGQGPELLIRYENEEAVDDSQLPKDRFSAERLKGVDSTLKIQPAELGDSAVYLCASSPGTGESYNEQFFGPGTRLTVL.

The chain joins TRBV6-6 to TRBJ2-5; D uncertain. Trimming pared 3 bases from V and 2 bases from J, leaving 10 bases between. Germline CDR1 is MNHNY and CDR2 is SVGAGI (reference sequence). The length of the CDR3 is 14 residues. The CDR3 coding sequence is TGTGCCAGCAGTTATTCGGGCGGTCAAGAGACCCAGTACTTC. The encoded protein is CASSYSGGQETQYF.

The chain is built from TRBV5-5 and TRBJ2-4; D tentatively reads TRBD1 or TRBD2 (5 bases each). Germline V gene sequence: CDR1 SGHKS, CDR2 YYEKEE (reference sequence). Trimming stripped 4 bases from V and 0 bases from J, with 11 bases between. The CDR3 totals 15 residues. CDR3 nucleotides: TGTGCCAGCAGCCAGGGAGCACTAGCCAAAAACATTCAGTACTTC. Protein sequence: CASSQGALAKNIQYF.

The rearrangement uses TRBV23-1 and TRBJ2-7, with 9 nucleotides matching TRBD2. TRBV23-1 is an open reading frame whose function is uncertain. The CDR3 is 21 residues long. V shed 4 bases, J shed 4 bases, and the junction held 26 bases outside the gene matches. The CDR3 DNA reads TGCGCCAGCAGTCGCTCGTTACTCAGGGACAGAGTGGCTAGCGGGATGTACGAGCAGTACTTC. Amino acids: CASSRSLLRDRVASGMYEQYF.

The J gene is TRBJ1-1, the V gene TRBV10-3; 9 bases align to TRBD1. CDR1 is ENHRY and CDR2 is SYGVKD in the germline V gene. After removal of 5 bases from V and 1 base from J, the junction contained 8 bases not matched to a gene. This CDR3 has 16 amino acids. The CDR3 here is CAISPRGGQGNTEAFF. CDR3 bases: TGTGCCATCAGTCCCCGTGGGGGACAGGGGAACACTGAAGCTTTCTTT.

The chain links TRBV18 to TRBJ2-7; D tentatively reads TRBD1 or TRBD2 (5 bases each). This CDR3 spans 13 amino acids. V lost 3 bases and J lost 0, with 6 bases in between. The germline V gene encodes CDR1 KGHSH and CDR2 LQKENI. Here the CDR3 DNA reads TGTGCCAGCTCACCGGGGGTCTCCTACGAGCAGTACTTC. Protein: CASSPGVSYEQYF.

The chain employs TRBV11-2 and TRBJ2-7; TRBD2 is a possible D gene (6 bases). The CDR3 is 14 amino acids. Trimming pared 7 bases from V and 5 bases from J, leaving 18 bases between. Germline V gene data show CDR1 as SGHAT and CDR2 as FQNNGV. The CDR3 loop is CASTKRLGLDEQYF. The DNA of the CDR3 is TGTGCCAGCACCAAGCGACTAGGGCTCGACGAGCAGTACTTC.

This chain joins TRBV29-1 and TRBJ2-5, with D possibly being TRBD1 (7 bases). Germline CDR1 SQVTM, CDR2 ANQGSEA. This CDR3 is 12 amino acids long. V dropped 7 bases and J dropped 9 bases, with 18 bases sitting between them. The CDR3 spells CSARQGGLAQYF. CDR3 DNA sequence: TGCAGCGCCCGGCAGGGGGGATTGGCCCAGTACTTC.

The V call is TRBV2, the J call TRBJ1-3; D is uncertain. With 8 bases removed from V and 0 bases from J, the gap between germline ends came to 11 bases. Germline V gives CDR1 SNHLY, CDR2 FYNNEI. The CDR3 extends over 14 amino acids. DNA for the CDR3: TGTGCCAGCTTTCAGGACTACTCTGGAAACACCATATATTTT. It encodes CASFQDYSGNTIYF.

This clone was detected a few times. The chain employs TRBV7-6 and TRBJ2-7; 7 positions match TRBD1. CDR1 is SGHVS, CDR2 FNYEAQ, per germline. J lost 0 bases, V lost 5 bases, and 4 bases had no gene match. The CDR3 runs 14 residues. The DNA for the CDR3 is TGTGCCAGCAGCCCCCGGGACAGCTCCTACGAGCAGTACTTC. Encoded protein: CASSPRDSSYEQYF.

This clone was counted a few times. The CDR3 sequence: CAWSVLGNGKLFF. CDR3 in DNA: TGTGCCTGGAGTGTACTGGGAAACGGAAAACTGTTTTTT. The J gene is TRBJ1-4, the V gene TRBV30, with no clear D. Per germline, CDR1 GTSNPN and CDR2 SVGIG (reference sequence). V lost 0 bases and J lost 10, with 12 bases in between. The CDR3 covers 13 residues.

The chain combines TRBV5-1 with TRBJ2-5, with D perhaps TRBD2 (6 bases). The V gene lost 1 base and the J gene lost 1 base, with 11 bases spanning the gap. The CDR3 consists of 15 residues. Germline V lookup: CDR1 SGHRS, CDR2 YFSETQ. The CDR3 region is CASSLTGGFQETQYF. The CDR3 DNA reads as TGCGCCAGCAGCTTGACTGGGGGGTTCCAAGAGACCCAGTACTTC.

The chain recombines TRBV28 with TRBJ2-5; tentative D call: TRBD2 (6 bases). Deletions cut 4 bases from V and 5 bases from J, with 8 bases between. The germline gives CDR1 MDHEN, CDR2 SYDVKM. The CDR3 totals 12 residues. CDR3 in amino acids: CASSWGRETQYF. The CDR3 coding sequence is TGTGCCAGCAGTTGGGGGAGGGAGACCCAGTACTTC.

The chain recombines TRBV27 with TRBJ2-5, with 16 positions matching TRBD2. The J call is in doubt because the DNA end fits TRBJ2-7 better. The CDR3 consists of 16 residues. Per the germline V gene, CDR1 is MNHEY and CDR2 is SMNVEV (reference sequence). The CDR3 sequence is CASSPGTSGRAYEQYF. The CDR3 bases are TGTGCCAGCAGTCCGGGGACTAGCGGGAGGGCCTACGAGCAGTACTTC.

The chain recombines TRBV28 with TRBJ1-5; D ambiguous. The CDR3 extends over 12 amino acids. Germline CDR1 MDHEN, CDR2 SYDVKM. V was trimmed by 3 bases and J by 7 bases, leaving 7 bases between them. The DNA for the CDR3 is TGTGCCAGCAGTTTGCCCGGGCAGCCCCAGCATTTT. Its translation is CASSLPGQPQHF.

The V and J genes are TRBV4-1 and TRBJ2-1; D not resolved. With 5 bases removed from V and 2 bases from J, the gap between germline ends came to 16 bases. CDR3 length equals 16 residues. Germline V CDR1 and CDR2: MGHRA, YSYEKL. CDR3 DNA: TGCGCCAGCAGCGACCCGCGGTCCTTTCCCTACAATGAGCAGTTCTTC. This translates into CASSDPRSFPYNEQFF.

This chain uses TRBV5-1 with TRBJ1-1; the match to TRBD1 covers 10 bases. The trim removed 7 bases at V and 5 bases at J, leaving 2 bases unmatched. Germline CDR1 SGHRS, CDR2 YFSETQ. CDR3 length: 12 residues. The DNA of the CDR3 is TGCGCCAGCGGGGACAGGGGTACTGAAGCTTTCTTT. This encodes CASGDRGTEAFF.

This clone was seen more than once but under ten times. The chain uses TRBV19 and TRBJ1-3, with unresolved D. CDR1 is LNHDA and CDR2 is SQIVND in the germline V gene (reference sequence). Deletions cut 10 bases from V and 0 bases from J, with 10 bases between. This CDR3 has 13 amino acids. The CDR3 DNA is TGTGCCATTGGGGTAGACTCTGGAAACACCATATATTTT. It encodes CAIGVDSGNTIYF.

The chain joins TRBV29-1 to TRBJ2-5; 15 positions agree with TRBD2. The CDR3 is 15 residues long. Trimming at V came to 6 bases and at J to 2 bases, leaving 4 bases not matched to a gene. Germline assignment: CDR1 SQVTM and CDR2 ANQGSEA. The CDR3 DNA sequence: TGCAGCGTCGGACTAGCGGGAGGGTCGCAAGAGACCCAGTACTTC. Its translation: CSVGLAGGSQETQYF.

The chain couples TRBV19 to TRBJ1-5, with D unclear. This CDR3 has 16 amino acids. The germline gives CDR1 LNHDA, CDR2 SQIVND (reference sequence). Trimming removed 5 bases at V and 5 bases at J, with 19 bases between. Here the CDR3 reads CASSSLFQGLYQPQHF. As DNA, the CDR3 is TGTGCCAGTAGTTCTCTCTTCCAAGGCCTTTATCAGCCCCAGCATTTT.

A few counts support this clone. This chain connects TRBV28 to TRBJ1-2, with 10 nucleotides matching TRBD1. This CDR3 is built from 15 residues. Per germline, CDR1 MDHEN and CDR2 SYDVKM. The ends lost 3 bases at V and 8 bases at J; junction bases unmatched: 9. The DNA of the CDR3 is TGTGCCAGCAGTTTGGCCGGGGACAGGGGTTGGGGCTACACCTTC. Its protein product is CASSLAGDRGWGYTF.

This chain links TRBV5-1 with TRBJ1-1, with D hard to call. From germline, CDR1 is SGHRS and CDR2 YFSETQ. V shed 6 bases and J shed 3 bases, with 15 bases lying between them. This CDR3 is 14 amino acids long. CDR3 DNA: TGCGCCAGCACCCCCGGAAGGGTGGACACTGAAGCTTTCTTT. Translated, it gives CASTPGRVDTEAFF. The whole variable domain, remainder taken from reference TRBV5-1 and TRBJ1-1, is KAGVTQTPRYLIKTRGQQVTLSCSPISGHRSVSWYQQTPGQGLQFLFEYFSETQRNKGNFPGRFSGRQFSNSRSEMNVSTLELGDSALYLCASTPGRVDTEAFFGQGTRLTVV.

The chain recombines TRBV30 with TRBJ1-5; the D is unclear. The germline gives CDR1 GTSNPN, CDR2 SVGIG (reference sequence). The ends were cut back, 0 bases at V and 2 bases at J, with 20 bases in the middle. The CDR3 is made up of 18 amino acids. The CDR3 coding sequence is TGTGCCTGGAGTGTACCAGAACGCAGGAGGCTTGGCAATCAGCCCCAGCATTTT. Amino acid sequence: CAWSVPERRRLGNQPQHF.